Listed below are T cell receptor beta chains from one sample, sequenced in a study of CD8+ T cells in alopecia areata. Sequenced by immunoSEQ multiplex PCR; TCRdb stores in-frame clones only, minus some. The data contain 100,000 to 150,000 clones, 47% of them singletons. The specimen sequenced was NKG2D-low CD8+ T cells sorted from blood. The receptors stem from a human donor with alopecia areata. CDR3s include the opening cysteine and the closing phenylalanine or tryptophan. Each record gives: clone size, V gene, J gene, D gene, CDR3 DNA, CDR3 protein. D genes are given only for firm matches. The size entry is marked missing in some rows and otherwise reads once, few, many or a size class.

few	TRBV29-1	TRBJ1-1	.	TGCAGCGTGCGGACAGAGACTGAAGCTTTCTTT	CSVRTETEAFF
few	TRBV30	TRBJ1-2	.	TGTGCCTCCATCCTAGGGCACAATGGCTACACCTTC	CASILGHNGYTF
.	TRBV7-6	TRBJ2-7	.	TGTGCCAGCAGCTTAGGGGGAGAACTATACGAGCAGTACTTC	CASSLGGELYEQYF
.	TRBV2	TRBJ2-3	.	TGTGCCAGCAGTGAGAGACATGGCACAGATACGCAGTATTTT	CASSERHGTDTQYF
.	TRBV30	TRBJ1-1	.	TGTGCCTGGAATAGGGACTGGGCTGAAGCTTTCTTT	CAWNRDWAEAFF
few	TRBV14	TRBJ2-5	.	TGTGCCAGCAGCCCCTATGCCGGGGGAGAGACCCAGTACTTC	CASSPYAGGETQYF
.	TRBV29-1	TRBJ1-2	TRBD1	TGCAGCGCTCCGGGACAGGGGCTTGGTGGCTACACCTTC	CSAPGQGLGGYTF
once	TRBV29-1	TRBJ2-7	.	TGCAGCACCCGGGACGGAGCCTACGAGCAGTACTTC	CSTRDGAYEQYF
.	TRBV4-1	TRBJ2-6	.	TGCGCCAGCAGCCAAGTAGCAGTCTCTGGGGCCAACGTCCTGACTTTC	CASSQVAVSGANVLTF
.	TRBV28	TRBJ2-7	.	TGTGCCAGCACCTATGACTTCGGATACGAGCAGTACTTC	CASTYDFGYEQYF
few	TRBV30	TRBJ2-7	.	TGTGCCTGGAGTGCAGGGGTAGTGGACGAGCAGTACTTC	CAWSAGVVDEQYF
.	TRBV11-2	TRBJ2-7	.	TGTGCCAGCAGCTTATCAGGGGAGGTCGACGAGCAGTACTTC	CASSLSGEVDEQYF
few	TRBV29-1	TRBJ1-1	TRBD1	TGCAGCGTCCCGAGGGGGCACACTGAAGCTTTCTTT	CSVPRGHTEAFF
few	TRBV2	TRBJ2-7	.	TGTGCCAGCAGTGACTCGACGGAGCAGTACTTC	CASSDSTEQYF
.	TRBV25-1	TRBJ2-5	.	TGTGCCAGCAGTGATTACTCCGGGTTGGAGACCCAGTACTTC	CASSDYSGLETQYF
.	TRBV29-1	TRBJ2-3	TRBD2	TGCAGCGCCGATAGCGGGTACACAGATACGCAGTATTTT	CSADSGYTDTQYF
.	TRBV29-1	TRBJ2-5	.	TGCAGCGTCTTTTTGGAGGGTTACCAAGAGACCCAGTACTTC	CSVFLEGYQETQYF
few	TRBV5-6	TRBJ1-2	TRBD1	TGTGCCAGCAGCTCCGGGACAGCAATATATGGCTACACCTTC	CASSSGTAIYGYTF
few	TRBV9	TRBJ1-2	TRBD1	TGTGCCAGCAGCGTAAACGGACAGGGAGAGGGCTACACCTTC	CASSVNGQGEGYTF
few	TRBV6-5	TRBJ2-5	.	TGTGCCAGCAGTTACAAAGAACAAGAGACCCAGTACTTC	CASSYKEQETQYF
.	TRBV2	TRBJ1-1	TRBD1	TGTGCCAGCAGTGCCGGGACAGGGGTCACTGAAGCTTTCTTT	CASSAGTGVTEAFF
.	TRBV27	TRBJ2-5	.	TGTGCCAGCAGCCGTGGAGAGACCCAGTACTTC	CASSRGETQYF
.	TRBV29-1	TRBJ1-2	.	TGCAGCGTTGGCGGACCCCAGGGCTATGGCTACACCTTC	CSVGGPQGYGYTF
few	TRBV10-3	TRBJ1-2	.	TGTGCCATCACTTGGGATAACTATGGCTACACCTTC	CAITWDNYGYTF
.	TRBV7-9	TRBJ2-3	.	TGTGCCAGCAGCTCCCTCACAGATACGCAGTATTTT	CASSSLTDTQYF
few	TRBV29-1	TRBJ2-3	.	TGCAGCGCCGACCTACAGTCAAGCACAGATACGCAGTATTTT	CSADLQSSTDTQYF
.	TRBV5-6	TRBJ2-1	.	TGTGCCAGCAGCTTGGGAGGAGATTCTATGGATGAGCAGTTCTTC	CASSLGGDSMDEQFF
few	TRBV29-1	TRBJ2-7	TRBD2	TGCAGCGTTGAAGGTGGCGGGGGAGCCTACGAGCAGTACTTC	CSVEGGGGAYEQYF
few	TRBV29-1	TRBJ2-7	TRBD1	TGCAGCGTTAGTACAGGGGATTCCTACGAGCAGTACTTC	CSVSTGDSYEQYF
once	TRBV20-1	TRBJ1-2	.	TGCAGTGCTATTCCGGGGGGTGGCTACACCTTC	CSAIPGGGYTF
.	TRBV25-1	TRBJ2-7	TRBD1	TGTGCCAGCAGTGTACAGGGGCTTTCCTACGAGCAGTACTTC	CASSVQGLSYEQYF
.	TRBV27	TRBJ2-5	TRBD2	TGTGCCAGCAGTCCTACACTAGCGGGGGGGGAGACCCAGTACTTC	CASSPTLAGGETQYF
.	TRBV29-1	TRBJ1-1	.	TGCAGCGTTGAATACCTGACGGGGAACACTGAAGCTTTCTTT	CSVEYLTGNTEAFF
.	TRBV29-1	TRBJ1-1	.	TGCAGCGTTGCCTTTTCGGGGGCGGGGGACACTGAAGCTTTCTTT	CSVAFSGAGDTEAFF
once	TRBV2	TRBJ2-7	.	TGTGCCAGCAGTGTTTACAGGACCGACGAGCAGTACTTC	CASSVYRTDEQYF
.	TRBV30	TRBJ2-1	.	TGTGCCTGGGCCCAAAGATACAATGAGCAGTTCTTC	CAWAQRYNEQFF
.	TRBV28	TRBJ2-1	TRBD2	TGTGCCAGCAGGATACCAGGACTAGCGGGAGGTGGCGAGCAGTTCTTC	CASRIPGLAGGGEQFF
few	TRBV28	TRBJ2-7	TRBD1	TGTGCCAGCAGTTTAAGTATCGGGACAGGGGCTTTCGGGCCCGGCTACGAGCAGTACTTC	CASSLSIGTGAFGPGYEQYF
.	TRBV4-1	TRBJ2-4	.	TGCGCCAGCAGCCCGGGCTCCTTCCGATCTGAGGAAAACATTCAGTACTTC	CASSPGSFRSEENIQYF
.	TRBV7-9	TRBJ2-7	TRBD1	TGTGCCAGCAGCCCTGGACAGGTCTACGAGCAGTACTTC	CASSPGQVYEQYF
.	TRBV9	TRBJ1-2	.	TGTGCCAGCAGCGAAGCGGGACACCACCATGGCTACACCTTC	CASSEAGHHHGYTF
.	TRBV29-1	TRBJ1-2	.	TGCAGCGTTGAATCGGAGGGTGGCTATGGCTACACCTTC	CSVESEGGYGYTF
.	TRBV29-1	TRBJ2-7	.	TGCAGCGTTGAGGGGACGGGGAGCTCCTACGAGCAGTACTTC	CSVEGTGSSYEQYF
.	TRBV29-1	TRBJ1-1	.	TGCAGCGCCAAAAATTTCGGGACCCCCCAGCGGGACACTGAAGCTTTCTTT	CSAKNFGTPQRDTEAFF
few	TRBV29-1	TRBJ2-3	.	TGCAGCGTTGTGAGGGCCACTAGCACAGATACGCAGTATTTT	CSVVRATSTDTQYF
.	TRBV27	TRBJ2-7	TRBD1	TGTGCCAGCAGTCCGGGACAGGCCTCCTACGAGCAGTACTTC	CASSPGQASYEQYF
few	TRBV29-1	TRBJ2-7	TRBD1	TGCAGCGTTGAAGACGGACAGGGAACCTACGAGCAGTACTTC	CSVEDGQGTYEQYF
.	TRBV28	TRBJ2-5	.	TGTGCCAGCAGTTTCGAAGGGCGAGAGACCCAGTACTTC	CASSFEGRETQYF
once	TRBV30	TRBJ2-7	TRBD1	TGTGCCTGGAGTCCGACAGGGGGGTCCTACGAGCAGTACTTC	CAWSPTGGSYEQYF
.	TRBV11-2	TRBJ1-5	.	TGTGCCAGCAGCGACCAGGGGCGGGGGCAGCCCCAGCATTTT	CASSDQGRGQPQHF
few	TRBV29-1	TRBJ2-1	.	TGCAGCGTTGAGGAGTACAATGAGCAGTTCTTC	CSVEEYNEQFF
.	TRBV28	TRBJ1-5	.	TGTGCCAGCAAGCGGTACAATCAGCCCCAGCATTTT	CASKRYNQPQHF
.	TRBV7-8	TRBJ2-6	.	TGTGCCAGCAGCTTAGGTCCTGGGGCCAACGTCCTGACTTTC	CASSLGPGANVLTF
.	TRBV29-1	TRBJ2-5	TRBD1	TGCAGCGTGATTGGGGACAGCTTGTGGACCCAGTACTTC	CSVIGDSLWTQYF
few	TRBV29-1	TRBJ2-5	.	TGCAGCGTCCGAGGGTGGAGGGACCAAGAGACCCAGTACTTC	CSVRGWRDQETQYF
.	TRBV29-1	TRBJ2-1	.	TGCAGCTTTCTCCATCCGGGACACCTCAATGAGCAGTTCTTC	CSFLHPGHLNEQFF
.	TRBV4-1	TRBJ2-1	.	TGCGCCAGCAGGCCCGTGGGGGGCAATGAGCAGTTCTTC	CASRPVGGNEQFF
once	TRBV4-1	TRBJ2-7	.	TGCGCCAGCAGCCAAGAGCAGGGTTACGAGCAGTACTTC	CASSQEQGYEQYF
few	TRBV4-1	TRBJ2-5	.	TGCGCCAGCAGCCAAGATCGTGCGGTGCAAGAGACCCAGTACTTC	CASSQDRAVQETQYF
few	TRBV7-9	TRBJ2-7	.	TGTGCCAGCAGCCCACTGATTGCGGGTACCTACGAGCAGTACTTC	CASSPLIAGTYEQYF